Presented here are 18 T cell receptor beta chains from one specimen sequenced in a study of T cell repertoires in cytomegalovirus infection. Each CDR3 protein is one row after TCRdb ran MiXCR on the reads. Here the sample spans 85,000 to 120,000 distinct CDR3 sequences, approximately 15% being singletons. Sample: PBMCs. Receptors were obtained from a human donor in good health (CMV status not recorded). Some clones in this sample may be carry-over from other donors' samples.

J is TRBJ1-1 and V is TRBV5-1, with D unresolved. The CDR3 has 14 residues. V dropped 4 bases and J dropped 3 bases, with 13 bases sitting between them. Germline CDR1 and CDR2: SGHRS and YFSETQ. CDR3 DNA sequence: TGCGCCAGCAGCCGGTTGGGGAGGGACACTGAAGCTTTCTTT. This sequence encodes CASSRLGRDTEAFF.

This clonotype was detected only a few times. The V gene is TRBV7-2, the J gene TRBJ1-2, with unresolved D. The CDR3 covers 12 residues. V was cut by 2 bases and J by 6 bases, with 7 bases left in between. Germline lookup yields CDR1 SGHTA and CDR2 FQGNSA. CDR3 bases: TGTGCCAGCAGCTTATCTGGGAATGGCTACACCTTC. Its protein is CASSLSGNGYTF.

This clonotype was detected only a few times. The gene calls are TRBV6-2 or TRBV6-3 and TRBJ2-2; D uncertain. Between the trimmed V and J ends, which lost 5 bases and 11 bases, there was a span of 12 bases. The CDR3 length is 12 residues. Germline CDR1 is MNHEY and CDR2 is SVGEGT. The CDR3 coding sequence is TGTGCCAGCAGTGGACCTCAAACAGAGCTGTTTTTT. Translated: CASSGPQTELFF.

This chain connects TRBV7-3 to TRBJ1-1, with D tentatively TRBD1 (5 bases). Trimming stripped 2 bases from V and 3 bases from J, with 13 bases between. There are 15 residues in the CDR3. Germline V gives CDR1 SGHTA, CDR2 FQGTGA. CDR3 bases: TGTGCCAGCAGCTTACAAGGGGTGGAGTACACTGAAGCTTTCTTT. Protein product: CASSLQGVEYTEAFF.

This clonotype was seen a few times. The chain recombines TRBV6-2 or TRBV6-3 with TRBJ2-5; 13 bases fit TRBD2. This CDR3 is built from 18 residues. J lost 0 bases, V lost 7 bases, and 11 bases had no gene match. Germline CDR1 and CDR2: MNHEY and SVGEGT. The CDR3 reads CASTPSTGLAGYQETQYF. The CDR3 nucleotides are TGTGCCAGCACACCCTCGACGGGACTAGCGGGATACCAAGAGACCCAGTACTTC.

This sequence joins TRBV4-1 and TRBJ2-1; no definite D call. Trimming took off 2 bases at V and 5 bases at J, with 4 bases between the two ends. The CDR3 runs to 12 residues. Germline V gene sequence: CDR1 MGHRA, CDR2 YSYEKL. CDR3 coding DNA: TGCGCCAGCAGCCAATTCGACAATGAGCAGTTCTTC. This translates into CASSQFDNEQFF.

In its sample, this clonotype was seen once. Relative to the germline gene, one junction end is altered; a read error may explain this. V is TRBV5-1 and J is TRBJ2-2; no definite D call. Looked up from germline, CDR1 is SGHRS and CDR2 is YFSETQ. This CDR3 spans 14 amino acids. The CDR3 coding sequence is TGCGCCAGCAGCTTGTCACCGAACACCGTGGAGCTGTTTTTT. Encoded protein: CASSLSPNTVELFF.

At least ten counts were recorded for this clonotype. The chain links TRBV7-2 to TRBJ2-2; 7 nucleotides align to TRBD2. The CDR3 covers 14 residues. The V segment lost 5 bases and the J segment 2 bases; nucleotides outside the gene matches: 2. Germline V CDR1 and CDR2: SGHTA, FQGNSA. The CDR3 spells CASSRDYNTGELFF. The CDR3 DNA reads TGTGCCAGCAGCCGGGACTATAACACCGGGGAGCTGTTTTTT.

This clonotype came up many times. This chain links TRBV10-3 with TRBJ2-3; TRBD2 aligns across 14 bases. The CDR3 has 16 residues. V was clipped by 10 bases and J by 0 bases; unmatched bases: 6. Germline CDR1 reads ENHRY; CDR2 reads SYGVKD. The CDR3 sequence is CATRLAGGLSTDTQYF. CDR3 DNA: TGTGCCACCAGACTAGCGGGGGGGCTGAGCACAGATACGCAGTATTTT.

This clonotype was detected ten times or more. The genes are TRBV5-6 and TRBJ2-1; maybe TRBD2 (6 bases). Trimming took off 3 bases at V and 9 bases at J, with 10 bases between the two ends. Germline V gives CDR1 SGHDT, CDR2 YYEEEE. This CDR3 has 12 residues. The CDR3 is CASSYRRGEQFF. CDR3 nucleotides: TGTGCCAGCAGCTACCGGAGGGGTGAGCAGTTCTTC.

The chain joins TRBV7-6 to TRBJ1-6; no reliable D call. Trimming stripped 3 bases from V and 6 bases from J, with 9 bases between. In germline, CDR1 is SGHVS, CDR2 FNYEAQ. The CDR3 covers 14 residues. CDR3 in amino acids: CASSFTAGNSPLHF. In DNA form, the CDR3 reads TGTGCCAGCAGCTTCACGGCGGGTAATTCACCCCTCCACTTT.

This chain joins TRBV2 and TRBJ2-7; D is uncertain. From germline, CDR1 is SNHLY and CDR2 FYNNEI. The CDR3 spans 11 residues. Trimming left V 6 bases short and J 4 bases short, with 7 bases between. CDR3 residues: CASRDYYEQYF. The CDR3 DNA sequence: TGTGCCAGCAGGGATTATTACGAGCAGTACTTC. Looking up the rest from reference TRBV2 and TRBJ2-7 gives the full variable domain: EPEVTQTPSHQVTQMGQEVILRCVPISNHLYFYWYRQILGQKVEFLVSFYNNEISEKSEIFDDQFSVERPDGSNFTLKIRSTKLEDSAMYFCASRDYYEQYFGPGTRLTVT.

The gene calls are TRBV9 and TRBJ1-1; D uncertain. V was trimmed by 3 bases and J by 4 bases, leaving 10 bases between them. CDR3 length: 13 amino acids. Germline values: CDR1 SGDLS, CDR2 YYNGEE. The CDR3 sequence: CASSGAPGTEAFF. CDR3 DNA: TGTGCCAGCAGCGGAGCCCCCGGCACTGAAGCTTTCTTT.

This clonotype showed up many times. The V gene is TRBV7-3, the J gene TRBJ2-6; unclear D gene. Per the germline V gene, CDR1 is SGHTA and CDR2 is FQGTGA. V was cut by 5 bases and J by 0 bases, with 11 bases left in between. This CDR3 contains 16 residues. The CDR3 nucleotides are TGTGCCAGCAGCCTTCTCCCGAGCTCTGGGGCCAACGTCCTGACTTTC. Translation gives CASSLLPSSGANVLTF.

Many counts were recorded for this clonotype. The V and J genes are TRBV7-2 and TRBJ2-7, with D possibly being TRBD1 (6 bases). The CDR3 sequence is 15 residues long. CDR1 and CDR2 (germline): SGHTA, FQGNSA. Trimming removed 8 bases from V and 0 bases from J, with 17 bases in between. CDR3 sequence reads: CASGPWTASSYEQYF. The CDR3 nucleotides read TGTGCCAGCGGCCCCTGGACAGCGAGCTCCTACGAGCAGTACTTC.

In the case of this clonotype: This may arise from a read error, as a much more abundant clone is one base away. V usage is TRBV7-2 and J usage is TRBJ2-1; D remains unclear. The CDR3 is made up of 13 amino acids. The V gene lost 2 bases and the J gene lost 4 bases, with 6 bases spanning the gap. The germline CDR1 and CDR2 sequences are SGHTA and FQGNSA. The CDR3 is CASSLTQYNEQFF. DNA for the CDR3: TGTGCCAGCAGCTTAACACAGTACAATGAGCAGTTCTTC.

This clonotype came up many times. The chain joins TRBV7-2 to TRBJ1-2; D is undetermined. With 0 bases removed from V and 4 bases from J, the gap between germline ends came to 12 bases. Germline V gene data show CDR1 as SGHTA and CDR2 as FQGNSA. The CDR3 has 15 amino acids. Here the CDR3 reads CASSLAGPESYGYTF. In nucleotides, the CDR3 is TGTGCCAGCAGCTTAGCGGGTCCAGAAAGCTATGGCTACACCTTC.

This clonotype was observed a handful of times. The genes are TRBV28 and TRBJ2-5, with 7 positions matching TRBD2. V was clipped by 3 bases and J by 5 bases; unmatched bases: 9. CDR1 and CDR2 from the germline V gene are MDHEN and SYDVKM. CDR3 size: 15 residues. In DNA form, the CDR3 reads TGTGCCAGCAGTTTCCCCAGGGACTACGGGGAGACCCAGTACTTC. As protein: CASSFPRDYGETQYF. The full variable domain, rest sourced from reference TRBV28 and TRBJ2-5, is DVKVTQSSRYLVKRTGEKVFLECVQDMDHENMFWYRQDPGLGLRLIYFSYDVKMKEKGDIPEGYSVSREKKERFSLILESASTNQTSMYLCASSFPRDYGETQYFGPGTRLLVL.